A single sample gave rise to the 17 T cell receptor beta chains below, sequenced in a study of T cell repertoires in cytomegalovirus infection. TCRdb re-derived calls from the reads in MiXCR, one entry per CDR3 protein. The table shows around 800,000 distinct CDR3 sequences, with approximately 32% occurring only once. These receptors' antigens are unknown. Sequences were derived from cultured CD8+ T cells from PBMCs, sampled from culture after CMV antigen stimulation. These TCRs come from a human donor in good health (CMV status not recorded). Some clones in this sample may be carry-over from other donors' samples.

This clonotype came up many times. This chain links TRBV5-1 with TRBJ1-2; TRBD1 agrees at 10 bases. CDR1 and CDR2 from the germline V gene are SGHRS and YFSETQ. Trimming at V came to 4 bases and at J to 7 bases, leaving 7 bases not matched to a gene. The CDR3 totals 14 residues. Here the CDR3 DNA reads TGCGCCAGCAGCCCGCCGGGACAGGGGACTGGCTACACCTTC. It codes for CASSPPGQGTGYTF.

The table lists this clonotype with a few counts. V and J are TRBV4-3 and TRBJ1-5, with 8 bases aligning to TRBD1. The CDR3 sequence is 17 residues long. Looked up from germline, CDR1 is LGHNA and CDR2 is YSLEER. After removal of 3 bases from V and 4 bases from J, the junction contained 11 bases not matched to a gene. CDR3 DNA sequence: TGCGCCAGCAGCCAGGGCTTCGGGACAGGATTAAATCAGCCCCAGCATTTT. Protein product: CASSQGFGTGLNQPQHF.

V usage is TRBV27 and J usage is TRBJ2-1; 8 bases line up with TRBD2. This CDR3 spans 13 amino acids. V lost 3 bases, J lost 8 bases, and 3 bases stayed unmatched. Germline loops: CDR1 MNHEY, CDR2 SMNVEV (reference sequence). The CDR3 here is CASSFGGGYEQFF. DNA of the CDR3: TGTGCCAGCAGTTTCGGGGGGGGCTATGAGCAGTTCTTC.

The rearrangement links TRBV27 to TRBJ1-1; the D is unclear. Germline V gives CDR1 MNHEY, CDR2 SMNVEV (reference sequence). The CDR3 runs to 15 residues. Trimming stripped 2 bases from V and 4 bases from J, with 14 bases between. CDR3 nucleotides: TGTGCCAGCAGTTTAGTCAGGACGAGGGTCACTGAAGCTTTCTTT. Translated, it gives CASSLVRTRVTEAFF.

This clonotype occurred many times. V gene TRBV12-3 or TRBV12-4 combines with J gene TRBJ1-6; the match to TRBD1 covers 7 bases. This CDR3 is 16 amino acids long. Trimming cost V 6 bases and J 8 bases; bases outside gene matches: 13. The DNA for the CDR3 is TGTGCCAGCAGGGCTCCAGGGGGGCAGGGGGATTCACCCCTCCACTTT. Encoded protein: CASRAPGGQGDSPLHF.

This clonotype occurred many times. The V call is TRBV7-8, the J call TRBJ2-1, with 7 nucleotides matching TRBD2. The CDR3 totals 14 residues. The germline V gene has CDR1 SGHVS and CDR2 FQNEAQ. V lost 5 bases and J lost 5; bases outside the gene matches: 6. CDR3 sequence: CASSEGTTHNEQFF. CDR3 nucleotides: TGTGCCAGCAGCGAAGGGACTACCCACAATGAGCAGTTCTTC.

V and J are TRBV12-3 or TRBV12-4 and TRBJ2-7; D is perhaps TRBD1 (6 bases). The CDR3 totals 12 residues. Trimming stripped 8 bases from V and 6 bases from J, with 14 bases between. CDR3 amino acids: CASGQTGTEQYF. For the CDR3, the DNA is TGTGCCAGCGGACAAACAGGGACCGAGCAGTACTTC.

A few counts support this clonotype. Written as DNA, the CDR3 is TGTGCCACGGGACAGGGGTTCTACAATGAGCAGTTCTTC. Its protein is CATGQGFYNEQFF. J is TRBJ2-1 and V is TRBV19, with TRBD1 matching 10 bases. Germline values: CDR1 LNHDA, CDR2 SQIVND (reference sequence). V gave up 10 bases and J gave up 3 bases; unmatched junction bases: 3. The CDR3 has 13 amino acids.

The chain links TRBV5-6 to TRBJ2-3; D is ambiguous. The germline gives CDR1 SGHDT, CDR2 YYEEEE. V lost 5 bases, J lost 7 bases, and 14 bases lay in between. The CDR3 sequence is 13 residues long. The CDR3 DNA is TGTGCCAGCAGGATAGGGTCACATCATACGCAGTATTTT. Translating it yields CASRIGSHHTQYF.

This clonotype showed up just a few times. The gene calls are TRBV7-8 and TRBJ2-3; D is unresolved. CDR1 and CDR2 from the germline V gene are SGHVS and FQNEAQ. This CDR3 is 16 amino acids long. Trimming pared 6 bases from V and 2 bases from J, leaving 18 bases between. The CDR3 loop reads CASRVSSQHNTDTQYF. Written as DNA, the CDR3 is TGTGCCAGCAGAGTCTCCTCTCAGCATAACACAGATACGCAGTATTTT.

This rearrangement joins TRBV7-2 to TRBJ2-7, with D hard to call. The CDR3 extends over 15 amino acids. Germline V gene sequence: CDR1 SGHTA, CDR2 FQGNSA. The germline V and J ends were trimmed by 1 base and 2 bases, with 12 bases remaining between them. The CDR3 region is CASSLEAGFPYEQYF. The DNA for the CDR3 is TGTGCCAGCAGCTTAGAGGCAGGTTTCCCCTACGAGCAGTACTTC. Together with reference TRBV7-2 and TRBJ2-7, the CDR3 gives the full variable domain: GAGVSQSPSNKVTEKGKDVELRCDPISGHTALYWYRQSLGQGLEFLIYFQGNSAPDKSGLPSDRFSAERTGGSVSTLTIQRTQQEDSAVYLCASSLEAGFPYEQYFGPGTRLTVT.

This clonotype was seen a few times. The chain is built from TRBV5-6 and TRBJ1-2; D might be TRBD1 (6 bases). There are 15 residues in the CDR3. Trimming shortened V by 0 bases and J by 5 bases, and 14 bases separated the two germline ends. Germline V lookup: CDR1 SGHDT, CDR2 YYEEEE. The CDR3 sequence: CASSLGGAGAYGYTF. The CDR3 DNA reads TGTGCCAGCAGCTTGGGGGGGGCAGGAGCTTATGGCTACACCTTC.

V gene TRBV19 combines with J gene TRBJ2-7, with TRBD2 identical over 7 bases. Per the germline V gene, CDR1 is LNHDA and CDR2 is SQIVND (reference sequence). This CDR3 region has 15 residues. The V and J ends lost 7 bases and 2 bases, in that order; junction bases with no gene match: 11. The CDR3, as DNA: TGTGCCAGTACCCCTGGGGGAGGGAAGACCTACGAGCAGTACTTC. This gives the protein CASTPGGGKTYEQYF.

V is TRBV6-1 and J is TRBJ2-3; D not resolved. Deletions cut 3 bases from V and 6 bases from J, with 19 bases between. CDR3 length: 16 amino acids. CDR1 MNHNS and CDR2 SASEGT come from the germline V gene. CDR3: CASSDPLVVGRDTQYF. As DNA, the CDR3 is TGTGCCAGCAGTGACCCCTTAGTTGTAGGAAGGGATACGCAGTATTTT.

The V and J genes are TRBV27 and TRBJ2-1; D assignment may be TRBD1 or TRBD2 (5 bases each). Germline lookup yields CDR1 MNHEY and CDR2 SMNVEV (reference sequence). Trimming cost V 6 bases and J 5 bases, with 17 bases left between them. CDR3 length: 15 amino acids. CDR3 amino acids: CASSPPTGPNNEQFF. CDR3 in DNA: TGTGCCAGCAGCCCTCCTACGGGGCCGAACAATGAGCAGTTCTTC.

The chain carries TRBV4-3 and TRBJ2-1, with 10 nucleotides matching TRBD2. Germline V CDR1 and CDR2: LGHNA, YSLEER. The CDR3 runs to 16 residues. With 3 bases clipped from V and 2 bases from J, the junction kept 4 bases outside the gene matches. Written as DNA, the CDR3 is TGCGCCAGCAGCCAGGGACTAGCGAATACCTACAATGAGCAGTTCTTC. It specifies CASSQGLANTYNEQFF.

The rearrangement links TRBV27 to TRBJ2-7; D perhaps matches TRBD1 (6 bases). Trimming left V 2 bases short and J 4 bases short, with 12 bases between. CDR1 and CDR2 (germline): MNHEY, SMNVEV (reference sequence). This CDR3 comprises 14 residues. For the CDR3, the DNA is TGTGCCAGCAGTTTAAATGCAGGGGCTTACGAGCAGTACTTC. Protein product: CASSLNAGAYEQYF.